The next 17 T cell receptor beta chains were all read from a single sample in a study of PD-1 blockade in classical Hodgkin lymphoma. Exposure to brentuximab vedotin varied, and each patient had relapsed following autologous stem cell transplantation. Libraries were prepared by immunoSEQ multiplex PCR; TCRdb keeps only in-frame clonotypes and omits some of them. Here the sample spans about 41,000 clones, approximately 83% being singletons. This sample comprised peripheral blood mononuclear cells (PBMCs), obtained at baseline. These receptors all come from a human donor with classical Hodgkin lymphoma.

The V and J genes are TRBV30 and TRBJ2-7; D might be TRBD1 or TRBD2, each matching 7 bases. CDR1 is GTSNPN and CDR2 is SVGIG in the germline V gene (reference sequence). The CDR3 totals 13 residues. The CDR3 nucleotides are TGTGCTTCCTACACAGGGGAGGGGTACGAGCAGTACTTC. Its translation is CASYTGEGYEQYF.

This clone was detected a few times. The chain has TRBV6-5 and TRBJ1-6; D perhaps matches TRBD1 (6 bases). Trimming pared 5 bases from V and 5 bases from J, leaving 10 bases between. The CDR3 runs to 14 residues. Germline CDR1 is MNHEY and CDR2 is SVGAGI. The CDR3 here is CASSLGQNNSPLHF. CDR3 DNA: TGTGCCAGCAGTCTAGGACAGAATAATTCACCCCTCCACTTT.

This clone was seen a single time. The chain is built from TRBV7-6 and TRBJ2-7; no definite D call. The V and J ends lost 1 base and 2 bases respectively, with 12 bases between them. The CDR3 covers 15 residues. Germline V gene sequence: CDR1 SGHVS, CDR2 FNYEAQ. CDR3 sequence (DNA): TGTGCCAGCAGCTTAGGGCCTGACCTCACCTACGAGCAGTACTTC. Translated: CASSLGPDLTYEQYF. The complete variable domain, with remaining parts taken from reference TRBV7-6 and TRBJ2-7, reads GAGVSQSPRYKVTKRGQDVALRCDPISGHVSLYWYRQALGQGPEFLTYFNYEAQQDKSGLPNDRFSAERPEGSISTLTIQRTEQRDSAMYRCASSLGPDLTYEQYFGPGTRLTVT.

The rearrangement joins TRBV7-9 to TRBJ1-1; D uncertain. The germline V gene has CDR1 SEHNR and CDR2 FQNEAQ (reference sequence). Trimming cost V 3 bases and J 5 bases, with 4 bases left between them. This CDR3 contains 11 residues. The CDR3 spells CASSFSTEAFF. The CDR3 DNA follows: TGTGCCAGCAGCTTCAGTACTGAAGCTTTCTTT.

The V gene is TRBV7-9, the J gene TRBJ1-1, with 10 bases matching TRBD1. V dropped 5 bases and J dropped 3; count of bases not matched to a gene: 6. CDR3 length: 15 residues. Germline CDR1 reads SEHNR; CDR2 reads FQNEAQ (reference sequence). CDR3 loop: CASSARQGADTEAFF. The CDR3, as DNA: TGTGCCAGCAGCGCGCGACAGGGGGCGGACACTGAAGCTTTCTTT.

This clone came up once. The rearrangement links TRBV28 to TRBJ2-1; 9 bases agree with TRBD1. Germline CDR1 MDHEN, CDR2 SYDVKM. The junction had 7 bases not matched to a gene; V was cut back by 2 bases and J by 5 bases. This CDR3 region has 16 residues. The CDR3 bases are TGTGCCAGCAGTTTAATCACAGGGGGCAGAGACAATGAGCAGTTCTTC. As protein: CASSLITGGRDNEQFF.

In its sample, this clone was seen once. The CDR3 region is CASSLSRGLAAYEQYF. CDR3 sequence (DNA): TGTGCCAGCAGCTTATCAAGGGGACTAGCGGCCTACGAGCAGTACTTC. V and J are TRBV7-9 and TRBJ2-5; 11 positions agree with TRBD2. The J call may be faulty, since TRBJ2-7 better matches the DNA end. This CDR3 has 16 residues. CDR1 is SEHNR, CDR2 FQNEAQ, per germline (reference sequence).

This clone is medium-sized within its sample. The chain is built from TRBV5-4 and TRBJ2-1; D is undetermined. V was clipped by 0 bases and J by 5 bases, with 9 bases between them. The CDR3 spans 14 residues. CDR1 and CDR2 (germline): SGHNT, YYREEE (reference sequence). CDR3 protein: CASSLVAGNNEQFF. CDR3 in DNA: TGTGCCAGCAGCTTGGTTGCAGGAAACAATGAGCAGTTCTTC. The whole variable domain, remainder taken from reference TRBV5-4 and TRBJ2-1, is ETGVTQSPTHLIKTRGQQVTLRCSSQSGHNTVSWYQQALGQGPQFIFQYYREEENGRGNFPPRFSGLQFPNYSSELNVNALELDDSALYLCASSLVAGNNEQFFGPGTRLTVL.

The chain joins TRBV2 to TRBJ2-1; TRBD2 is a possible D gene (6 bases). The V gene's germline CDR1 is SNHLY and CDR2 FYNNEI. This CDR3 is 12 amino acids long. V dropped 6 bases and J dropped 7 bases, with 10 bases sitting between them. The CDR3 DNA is TGTGCCAGCAGCGCCCTAGCGAATGAGCAGTTCTTC. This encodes CASSALANEQFF.

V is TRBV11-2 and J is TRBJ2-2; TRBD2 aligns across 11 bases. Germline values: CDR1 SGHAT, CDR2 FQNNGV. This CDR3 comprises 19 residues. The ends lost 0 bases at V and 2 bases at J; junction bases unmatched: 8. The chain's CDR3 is CASSLEGLAGRPNTGELFF. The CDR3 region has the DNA TGTGCCAGCAGCTTAGAAGGACTAGCGGGTCGACCAAACACCGGGGAGCTGTTTTTT.

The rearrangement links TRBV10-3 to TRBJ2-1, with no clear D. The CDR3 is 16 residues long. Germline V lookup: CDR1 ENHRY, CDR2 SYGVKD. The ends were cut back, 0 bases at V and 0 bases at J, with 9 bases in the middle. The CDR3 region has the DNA TGTGCCATCAGTGAGTCGATGGGTAGCTCCTACAATGAGCAGTTCTTC. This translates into CAISESMGSSYNEQFF.

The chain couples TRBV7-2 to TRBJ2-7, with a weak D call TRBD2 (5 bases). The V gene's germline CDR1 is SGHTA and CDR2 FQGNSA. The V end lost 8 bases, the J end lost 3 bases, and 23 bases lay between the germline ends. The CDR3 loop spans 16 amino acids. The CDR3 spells CASFSQSGAAYYEQYF. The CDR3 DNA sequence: TGTGCCAGCTTCTCCCAATCAGGAGCGGCCTACTACGAGCAGTACTTC.

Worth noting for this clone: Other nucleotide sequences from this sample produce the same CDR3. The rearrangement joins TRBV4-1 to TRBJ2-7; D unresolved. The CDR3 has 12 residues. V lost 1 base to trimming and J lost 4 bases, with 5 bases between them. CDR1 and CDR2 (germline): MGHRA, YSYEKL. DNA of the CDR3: TGCGCCAGCAGCCAAGCAGGTTACGAGCAGTACTTC. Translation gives CASSQAGYEQYF.

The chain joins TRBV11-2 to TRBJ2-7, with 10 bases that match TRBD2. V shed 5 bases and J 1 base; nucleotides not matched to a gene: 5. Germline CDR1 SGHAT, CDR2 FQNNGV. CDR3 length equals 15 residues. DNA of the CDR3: TGTGCCAGCAGCCTACTAGCGGGAAGATCCTACGAGCAGTACTTC. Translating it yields CASSLLAGRSYEQYF.

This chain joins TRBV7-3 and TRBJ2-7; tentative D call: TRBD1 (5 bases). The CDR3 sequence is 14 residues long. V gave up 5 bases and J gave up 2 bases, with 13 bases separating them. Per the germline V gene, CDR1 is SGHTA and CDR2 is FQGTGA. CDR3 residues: CASSPGAGAYEQYF. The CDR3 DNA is TGTGCCAGCAGCCCTGGGGCAGGAGCCTACGAGCAGTACTTC.

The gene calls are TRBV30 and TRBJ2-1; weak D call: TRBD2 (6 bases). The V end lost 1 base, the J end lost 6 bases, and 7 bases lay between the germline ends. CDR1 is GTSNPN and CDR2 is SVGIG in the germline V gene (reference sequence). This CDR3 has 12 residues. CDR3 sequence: CAWSGLVNEQFF. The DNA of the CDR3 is TGTGCCTGGAGTGGACTAGTCAATGAGCAGTTCTTC.

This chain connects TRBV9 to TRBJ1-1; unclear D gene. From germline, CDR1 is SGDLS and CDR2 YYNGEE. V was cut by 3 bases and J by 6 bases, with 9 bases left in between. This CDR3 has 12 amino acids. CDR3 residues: CASSAQGAEAFF. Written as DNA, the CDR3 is TGTGCCAGCAGCGCCCAAGGAGCTGAAGCTTTCTTT.